This T cell receptor (beta chain) appears in the sequencing data of a study of cytomegalovirus exposure and HLA in healthy donors. The CDR3 totals 16 residues. Germline loops: CDR1 SGHDT, CDR2 YYEEEE. Trimming stripped 3 bases from V and 0 bases from J, with 16 bases between. The PCR used 60 Vbeta and 13 Jbeta primers. TCRdb keeps only in-frame clones here, not all; method: immunoSEQ multiplex PCR. The sample records roughly 120,000 clones, more than 60% being singletons. On this clone itself: What it binds is not known.

Study-wide points: Earlier analysis looked at TCR beta V segments, and most were productive about 90% or about 30% of the time. In vitro data verified a few CMV-associated chains as specific for CMV antigens.

This receptor was identified in a woman in her thirties or forties in good health and CMV-seropositive. The sample taken for sequencing was PBMCs. The V and J genes are TRBV5-6 and TRBJ2-7; D remains ambiguous. CDR3 amino acids: CASSWRESFSSYEQYF. The CDR3 DNA follows: TGTGCCAGCAGCTGGAGAGAAAGCTTTAGCTCCTACGAGCAGTACTTC.